This TCR beta chain emerged from a study of blood T cells in healthy people across ages. Study-wide results and caveats: Naive T cell percentage showed a strong correlation with the diversity of TCR beta. Naive and antigen-experienced cells were not separated, limiting conclusive comparison. Shifts in expanded clonotypes may have been confounded by donor CMV status, which was unknown.

To note about this clonotype: Its specificity is unknown.

PCR was performed a second time for roughly 7 to 12 cycles using a sample-barcoded 5' primer and a J-beta primer mix. TCRdb used MiXCR to reprocess the 5' RACE reads, holding one entry per CDR3 protein. Of some 670,000 distinct CDR3 sequences in the sample, more than 45% were seen once. Between the trimmed V and J ends, which lost 1 base and 7 bases, there was a span of 17 bases. The germline V gene has CDR1 DFQATT and CDR2 SNEGSKA (reference sequence). The CDR3 totals 15 residues. Each donor supplied roughly 9.2 milliliters of peripheral blood. The sequence was collected from a woman of 80 years or more in good health. The specimen sequenced was blood. This chain uses TRBV20-1 with TRBJ1-5; D perhaps matches TRBD1 (5 bases). The CDR3 DNA reads TGCAGTGCTAGAGCGTGGGCCGCCTCAGGGCAGCCCCAGCATTTT. It is translated as CSARAWAASGQPQHF.